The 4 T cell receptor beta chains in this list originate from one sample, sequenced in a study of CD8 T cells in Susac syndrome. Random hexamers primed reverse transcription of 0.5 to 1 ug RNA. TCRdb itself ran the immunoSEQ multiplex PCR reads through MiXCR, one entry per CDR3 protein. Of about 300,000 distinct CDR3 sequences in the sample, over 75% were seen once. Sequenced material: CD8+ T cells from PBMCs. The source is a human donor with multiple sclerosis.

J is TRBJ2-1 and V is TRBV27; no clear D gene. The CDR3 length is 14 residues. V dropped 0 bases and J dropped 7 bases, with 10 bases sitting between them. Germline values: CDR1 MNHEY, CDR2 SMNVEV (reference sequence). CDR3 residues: CASSLSRWGNEQFF. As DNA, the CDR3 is TGTGCCAGCAGTTTATCCCGATGGGGTAATGAGCAGTTCTTC.

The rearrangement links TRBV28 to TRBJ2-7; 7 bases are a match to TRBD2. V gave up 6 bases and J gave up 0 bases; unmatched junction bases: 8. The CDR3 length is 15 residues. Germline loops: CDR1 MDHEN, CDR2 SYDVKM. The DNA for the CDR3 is TGTGCCAGCAGCCCTCTAGCGGTAACCTCCTACGAGCAGTACTTC. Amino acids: CASSPLAVTSYEQYF.

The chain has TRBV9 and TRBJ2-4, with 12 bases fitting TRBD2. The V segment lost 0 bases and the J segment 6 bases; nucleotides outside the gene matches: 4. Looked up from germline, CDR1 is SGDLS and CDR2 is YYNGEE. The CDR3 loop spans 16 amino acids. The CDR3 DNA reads TGTGCCAGCAGCGTAGATACTAGCGGGAGGTCAAACATTCAGTACTTC. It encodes CASSVDTSGRSNIQYF.

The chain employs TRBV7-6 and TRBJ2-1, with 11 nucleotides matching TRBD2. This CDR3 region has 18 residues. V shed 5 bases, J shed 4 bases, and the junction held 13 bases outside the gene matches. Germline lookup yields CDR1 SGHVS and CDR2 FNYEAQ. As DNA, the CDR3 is TGTGCCAGCAGCCCCCTGGCACTAGCGGGAGCAGTATACAATGAGCAGTTCTTC. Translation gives CASSPLALAGAVYNEQFF. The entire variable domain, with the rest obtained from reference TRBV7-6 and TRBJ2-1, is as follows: GAGVSQSPRYKVTKRGQDVALRCDPISGHVSLYWYRQALGQGPEFLTYFNYEAQQDKSGLPNDRFSAERPEGSISTLTIQRTEQRDSAMYRCASSPLALAGAVYNEQFFGPGTRLTVL.